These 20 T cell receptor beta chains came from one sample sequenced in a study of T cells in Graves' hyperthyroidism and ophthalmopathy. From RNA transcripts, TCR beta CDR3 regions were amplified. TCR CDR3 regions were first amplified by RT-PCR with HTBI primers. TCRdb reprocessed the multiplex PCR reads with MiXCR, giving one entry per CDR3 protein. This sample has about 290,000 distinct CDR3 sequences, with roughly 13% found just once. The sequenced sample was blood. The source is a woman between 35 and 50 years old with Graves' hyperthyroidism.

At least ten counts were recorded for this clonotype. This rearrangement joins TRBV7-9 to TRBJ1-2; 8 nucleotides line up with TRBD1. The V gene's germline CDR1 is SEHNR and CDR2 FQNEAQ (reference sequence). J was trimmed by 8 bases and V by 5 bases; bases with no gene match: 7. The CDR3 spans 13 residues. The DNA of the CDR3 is TGTGCCAGCAGCCCCGGACAGGGATGGGGCTACACCTTC. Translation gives CASSPGQGWGYTF.

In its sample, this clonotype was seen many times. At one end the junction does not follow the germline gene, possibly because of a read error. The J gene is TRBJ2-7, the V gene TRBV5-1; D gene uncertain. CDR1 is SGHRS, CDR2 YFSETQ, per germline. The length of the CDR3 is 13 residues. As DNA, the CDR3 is TGTGCCAGCAGCTCCGGAAGCTCCTACGAGCAGTACTTC. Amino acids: CASSSGSSYEQYF.

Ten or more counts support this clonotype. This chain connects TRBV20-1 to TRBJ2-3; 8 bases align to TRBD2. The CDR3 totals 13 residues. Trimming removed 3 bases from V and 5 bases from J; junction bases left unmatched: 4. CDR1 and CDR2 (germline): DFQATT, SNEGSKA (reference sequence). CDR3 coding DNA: TGCAGTGCTAGGGGACTAGGGATAGATACGCAGTATTTT. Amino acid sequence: CSARGLGIDTQYF.

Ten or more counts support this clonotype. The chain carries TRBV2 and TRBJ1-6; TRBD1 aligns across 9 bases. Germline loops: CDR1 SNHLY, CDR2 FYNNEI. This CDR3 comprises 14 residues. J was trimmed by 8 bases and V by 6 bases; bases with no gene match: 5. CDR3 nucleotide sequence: TGTGCCAGCAGGAAGGGACAGGGCTATTCACCCCTCCACTTT. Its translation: CASRKGQGYSPLHF.

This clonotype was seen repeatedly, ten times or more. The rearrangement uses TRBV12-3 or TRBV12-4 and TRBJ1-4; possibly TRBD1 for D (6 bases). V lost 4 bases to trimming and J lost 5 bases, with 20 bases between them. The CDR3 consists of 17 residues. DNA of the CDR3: TGTGCCAGCAGTTCCACCATCATTCAAGGGGGGAATGAAAAACTGTTTTTT. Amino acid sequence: CASSSTIIQGGNEKLFF.

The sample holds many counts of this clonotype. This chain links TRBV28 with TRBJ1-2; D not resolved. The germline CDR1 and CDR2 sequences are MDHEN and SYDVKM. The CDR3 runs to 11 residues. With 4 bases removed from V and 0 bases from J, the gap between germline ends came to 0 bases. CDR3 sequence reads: CASSSNYGYTF. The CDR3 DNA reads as TGTGCCAGCAGTTCTAACTATGGCTACACCTTC.

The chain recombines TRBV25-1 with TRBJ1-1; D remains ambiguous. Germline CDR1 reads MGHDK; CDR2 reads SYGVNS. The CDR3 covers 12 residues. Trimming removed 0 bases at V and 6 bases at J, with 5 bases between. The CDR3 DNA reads TGTGCCAGCAGTGAATATGGACCTGAAGCTTTCTTT. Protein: CASSEYGPEAFF.

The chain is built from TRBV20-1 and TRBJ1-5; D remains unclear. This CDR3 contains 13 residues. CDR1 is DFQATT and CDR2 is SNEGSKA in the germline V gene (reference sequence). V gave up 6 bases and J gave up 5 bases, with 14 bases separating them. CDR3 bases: TGCAGTGCCAAGGCACGGATCGATCAGCCCCAGCATTTT. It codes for CSAKARIDQPQHF.

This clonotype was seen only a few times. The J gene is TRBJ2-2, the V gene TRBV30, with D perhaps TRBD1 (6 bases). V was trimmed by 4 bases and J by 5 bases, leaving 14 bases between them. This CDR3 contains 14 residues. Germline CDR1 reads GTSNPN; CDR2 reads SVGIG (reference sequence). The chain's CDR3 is CAWMRGLWTGELFF. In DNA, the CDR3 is TGTGCCTGGATGAGGGGGTTATGGACCGGGGAGCTGTTTTTT.

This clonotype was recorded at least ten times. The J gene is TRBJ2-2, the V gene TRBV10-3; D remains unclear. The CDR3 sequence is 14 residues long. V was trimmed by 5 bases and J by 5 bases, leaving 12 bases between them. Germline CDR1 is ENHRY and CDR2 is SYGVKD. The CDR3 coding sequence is TGTGCCATCAGTCGAAGGACCTCGACCGGGGAGCTGTTTTTT. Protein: CAISRRTSTGELFF.

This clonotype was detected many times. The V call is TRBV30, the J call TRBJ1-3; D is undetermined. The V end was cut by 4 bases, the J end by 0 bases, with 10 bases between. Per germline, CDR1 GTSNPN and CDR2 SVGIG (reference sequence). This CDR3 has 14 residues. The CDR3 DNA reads TGTGCCTGGAAAGGATTCCTCTCTGGAAACACCATATATTTT. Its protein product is CAWKGFLSGNTIYF.

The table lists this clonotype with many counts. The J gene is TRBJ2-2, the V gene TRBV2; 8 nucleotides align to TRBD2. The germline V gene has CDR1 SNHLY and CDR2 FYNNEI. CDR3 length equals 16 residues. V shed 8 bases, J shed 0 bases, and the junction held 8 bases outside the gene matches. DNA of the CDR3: TGTGCCAGCGAACAAGAAGCGGGGGCGAACACCGGGGAGCTGTTTTTT. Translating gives CASEQEAGANTGELFF.

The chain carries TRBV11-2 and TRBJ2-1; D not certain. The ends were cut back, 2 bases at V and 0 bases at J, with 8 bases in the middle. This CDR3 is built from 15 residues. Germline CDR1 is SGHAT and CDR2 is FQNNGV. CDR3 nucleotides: TGTGCCAGCAGCTTATGGGTCAGCTCCTACAATGAGCAGTTCTTC. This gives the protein CASSLWVSSYNEQFF.

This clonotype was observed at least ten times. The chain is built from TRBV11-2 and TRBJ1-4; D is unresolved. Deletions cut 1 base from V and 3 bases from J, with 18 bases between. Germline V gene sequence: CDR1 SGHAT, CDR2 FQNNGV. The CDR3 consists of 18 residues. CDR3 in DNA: TGTGCCAGCAGCTTAGCCCCGACCGGGAACGAGGCTAATGAAAAACTGTTTTTT. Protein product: CASSLAPTGNEANEKLFF.

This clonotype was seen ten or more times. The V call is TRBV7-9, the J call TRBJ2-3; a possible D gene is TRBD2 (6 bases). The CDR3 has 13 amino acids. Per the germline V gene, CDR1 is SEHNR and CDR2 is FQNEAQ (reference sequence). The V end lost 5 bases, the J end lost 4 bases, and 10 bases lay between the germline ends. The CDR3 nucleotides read TGTGCCAGCAGCCTGGACTACTCAGATACGCAGTATTTT. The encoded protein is CASSLDYSDTQYF.

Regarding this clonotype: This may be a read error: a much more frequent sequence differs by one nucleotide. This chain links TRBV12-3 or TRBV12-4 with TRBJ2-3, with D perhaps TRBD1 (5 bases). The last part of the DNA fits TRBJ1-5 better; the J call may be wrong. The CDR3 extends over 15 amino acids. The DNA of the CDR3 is TGTGCCAGCAGCTCGGGGCGGAGTTTCTCAGATACGCAGCATTTT. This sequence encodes CASSSGRSFSDTQHF.

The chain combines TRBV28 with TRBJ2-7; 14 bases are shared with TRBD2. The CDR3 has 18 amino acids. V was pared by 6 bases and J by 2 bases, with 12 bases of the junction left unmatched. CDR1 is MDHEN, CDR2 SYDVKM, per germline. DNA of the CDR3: TGTGCCAGCAGAGGGACTAGCGGGAGATCTTGGAGGACCTACGAGCAGTACTTC. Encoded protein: CASRGTSGRSWRTYEQYF.

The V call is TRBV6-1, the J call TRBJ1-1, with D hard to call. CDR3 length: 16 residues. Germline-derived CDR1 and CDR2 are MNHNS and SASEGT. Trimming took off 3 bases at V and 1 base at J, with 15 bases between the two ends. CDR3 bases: TGTGCCAGCAGTGATCGGTTTAGTCCGGGGAACACTGAAGCTTTCTTT. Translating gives CASSDRFSPGNTEAFF.

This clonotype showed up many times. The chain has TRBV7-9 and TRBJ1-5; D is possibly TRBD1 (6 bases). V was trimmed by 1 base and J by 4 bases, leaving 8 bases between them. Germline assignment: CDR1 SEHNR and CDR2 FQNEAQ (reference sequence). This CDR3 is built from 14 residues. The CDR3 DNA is TGTGCCAGCAGCTTAGGACAGGCAAATCAGCCCCAGCATTTT. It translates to CASSLGQANQPQHF.

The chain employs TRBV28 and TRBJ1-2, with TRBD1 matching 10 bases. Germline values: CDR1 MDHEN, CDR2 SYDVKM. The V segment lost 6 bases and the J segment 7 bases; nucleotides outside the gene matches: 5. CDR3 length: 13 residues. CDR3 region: CASRSDRGGGYTF. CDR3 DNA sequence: TGTGCCAGCAGATCGGACAGGGGGGGTGGCTACACCTTC.